This T cell receptor (beta chain) derives from a study of response to subunit inactivated influenza vaccine. Details on this clonotype: The antigen remains undetermined.

CDR3 length: 14 residues. V gave up 6 bases and J gave up 7 bases; unmatched junction bases: 7. TCRdb re-called the RT-PCR reads through MiXCR, storing one row per CDR3 protein. The data hold 710,000 or so distinct CDR3 sequences, with around a sixth observed a single time. Findings of the study overall: Few new T cells, the authors suggested, are recruited by each seasonal influenza vaccination.

Sequencing was performed on PBMCs from blood, taken roughly 12 days after vaccination. The receptor was isolated from a man aged 50 to 60 who received an inactivated influenza vaccine. This chain links TRBV12-3 or TRBV12-4 with TRBJ2-1, with TRBD2 matching over 9 bases. This CDR3 reads CASRNSGSKNEQFF. In DNA, the CDR3 is TGTGCCAGCAGAAATAGCGGGAGTAAAAATGAGCAGTTCTTC.